This T cell receptor beta chain was profiled in a study of vaccination effects on CD4 cells after COVID-19. The study's findings and limits: Researchers report that only 1 of 255 vaccine-induced clones in healthy vaccinees cross-reacted with common cold coronaviruses.

About this clone: No antigen is known for it. At one end the junction does not follow the germline gene, possibly because of a read error.

Here immunoSEQ multiplex PCR was the method, and the copy in TCRdb shows in-frame clones only, minus some. The sample shows about 27,000 clones, around four fifths of them seen only once. Before any sequencing was done, the ViraFEST assay used viral peptide pools to expand antigen-specific CD4+ T cells. Upon completion of roughly ten days in culture, CD4+ T cells were isolated. Participants got two doses of BNT162b2 or mRNA-1273 vaccine. All vaccine recipients tested negative for nucleocapsid antibodies and had never contracted SARS-CoV-2 infection. A few million PBMC were seeded per well and grown in the presence of about 10 IU/ml IL-2 and 8 to 10 ug/ml peptides. Germline V gives CDR1 KGHSH, CDR2 LQKENI. CDR3 length: 17 amino acids.

The TCR sequence derives from a human donor who received a COVID-19 vaccine. Some clones in this sample may be carry-over from other donors' samples. The chain couples TRBV18 to TRBJ2-2; D uncertain. Specimen: CD4+ T cells from PBMCs cultured with HCoV-NL63 spike peptides, collected after COVID-19 vaccination. CDR3: CASSPPGGEPKTGELFF. In nucleotides, the CDR3 is TGTGCCAGCTCACCACCGGGTGGTGAGCCGAAGACCGGGGAGCTGTTTTTT.